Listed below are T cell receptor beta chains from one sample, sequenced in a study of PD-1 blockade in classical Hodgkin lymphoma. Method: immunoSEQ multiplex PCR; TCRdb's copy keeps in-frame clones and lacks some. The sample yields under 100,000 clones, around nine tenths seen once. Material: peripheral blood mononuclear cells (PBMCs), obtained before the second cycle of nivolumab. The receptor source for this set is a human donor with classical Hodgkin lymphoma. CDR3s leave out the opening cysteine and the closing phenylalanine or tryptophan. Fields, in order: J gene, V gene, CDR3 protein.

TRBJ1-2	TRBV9	ASTRGQGRGYT
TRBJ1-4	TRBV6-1	ASSEYWGGEKLF
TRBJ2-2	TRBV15	ATSRDPRDRVFGTGELF
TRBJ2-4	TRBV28	ASSLSGAGGSDIQY
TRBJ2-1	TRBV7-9	ASTGGKNEQF
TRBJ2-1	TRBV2	ASSDWGVVNEQF
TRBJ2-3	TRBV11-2	ASSLEIPYTQY
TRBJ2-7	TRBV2	ASSRHITSGRVYEQY
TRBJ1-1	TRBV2	ASKLRGVGGTEAF
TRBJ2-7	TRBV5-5	ASSMRRAESGVLPPYEQY
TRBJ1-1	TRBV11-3	ASSLESGQTTEAF
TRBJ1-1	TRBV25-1	ASSPFPTGFRQQSEAF
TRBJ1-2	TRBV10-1	ASSDRGRPPYGYT
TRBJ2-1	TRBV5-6	ASSPPPGTPSNEQF
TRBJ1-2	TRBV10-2	ASSFRMGGVRPNYGYT
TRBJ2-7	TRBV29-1	SVMGMGEQY
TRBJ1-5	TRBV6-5	ASSPGRYSNQPQH
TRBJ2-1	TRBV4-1	ASRQWTGDNEQF
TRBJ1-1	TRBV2	ASSEIQFDRGGTEAF
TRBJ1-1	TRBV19	ASSNPYRGAVTEAF
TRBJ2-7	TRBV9	ASSVRDRAPYEQY
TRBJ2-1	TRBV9	ASKGREEWRNEQF
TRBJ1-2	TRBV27	ASSFGFGGHGYT
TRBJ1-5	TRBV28	ASSGTGDWSNQPQH
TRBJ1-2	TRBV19	ASSTGASGYT
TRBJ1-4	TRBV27	ASSLRVRAGKLF
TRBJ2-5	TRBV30	AWRWGLQETQY
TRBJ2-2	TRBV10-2	ATHLLANNGELF
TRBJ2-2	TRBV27	ASRKIIGTSGRAIGELF
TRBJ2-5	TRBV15	ATSRGDRDQETQY
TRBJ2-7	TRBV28	ASSSLGGARAYEQY
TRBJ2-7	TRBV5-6	ASSLMVQRETKEQY
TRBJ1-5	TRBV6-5	ASSYSGGAGQPQH
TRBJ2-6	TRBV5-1	ASSLEGGGANVLT
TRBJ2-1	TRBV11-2	ASSLDRASGNEQF
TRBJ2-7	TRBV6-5	ASSYSASSYEQY
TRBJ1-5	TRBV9	ASSVGLDQPQH
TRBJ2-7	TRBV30	AWSASYEQY
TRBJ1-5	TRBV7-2	ASSLPQGRGNQPQH
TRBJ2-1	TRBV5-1	ASSTGTGVFNEQF
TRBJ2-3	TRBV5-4	ASSFGTLTQY
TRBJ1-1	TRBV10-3	ATRGNTEAF
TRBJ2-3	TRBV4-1	ASSPPGKDTQY